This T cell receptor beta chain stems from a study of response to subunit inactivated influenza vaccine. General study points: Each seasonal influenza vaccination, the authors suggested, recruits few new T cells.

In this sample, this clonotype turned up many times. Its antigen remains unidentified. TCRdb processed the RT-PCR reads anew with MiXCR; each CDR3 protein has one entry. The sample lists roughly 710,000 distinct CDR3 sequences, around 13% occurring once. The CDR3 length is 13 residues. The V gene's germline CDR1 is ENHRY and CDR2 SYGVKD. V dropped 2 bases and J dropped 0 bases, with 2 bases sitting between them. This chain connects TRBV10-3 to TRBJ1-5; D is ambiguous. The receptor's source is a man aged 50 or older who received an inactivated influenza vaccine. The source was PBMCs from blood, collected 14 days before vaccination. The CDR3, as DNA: TGTGCCATCAGTGAGGTTAGCAATCAGCCCCAGCATTTT. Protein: CAISEVSNQPQHF.